The rows below give T cell receptor beta chains drawn from one sample of a study of T cell responses to AZD1222 COVID-19 vaccine. The method was immunoSEQ multiplex PCR; TCRdb's version includes in-frame clones alone and lacks a portion of them. The sample includes about 70,000 clones, roughly 88% seen only once; the top ten take approximately 5.4%. Sample: peripheral blood, taken on day 0 of MenACWY control vaccination. Every receptor here comes from an adult in good health. CDR3s include the opening cysteine and the closing phenylalanine or tryptophan. D genes are given only for firm matches. For some rows the clone size is stated as once, few or many, or as a class when expanded; others skip it.

v_gene	d_gene	j_gene	abundance	CDR3aa	CDR3nt
TRBV7-9	-	TRBJ1-4	-	CASSTRQEVNEKLFF	TGTGCCAGCAGCACTCGACAGGAGGTCAATGAAAAACTGTTTTTT
TRBV20-1	-	TRBJ1-5	-	CSASQDQPQHF	TGCAGTGCTAGTCAGGATCAGCCCCAGCATTTT
TRBV7-2	-	TRBJ2-1	once	CASSLAGGNEQFF	TGTGCCAGCAGCTTAGCGGGGGGCAATGAGCAGTTCTTC
TRBV2	TRBD1	TRBJ1-4	-	CASSGTGVGEKLFF	TGTGCCAGCAGTGGGACAGGGGTCGGAGAAAAACTGTTTTTT
TRBV11-2	-	TRBJ2-1	-	CASSLYSRDAGQFF	TGTGCCAGCAGCTTATACAGCCGGGACGCTGGGCAGTTCTTC
TRBV7-8	-	TRBJ2-2	-	CASSLVLPRPFNTGELFF	TGTGCCAGCAGCTTAGTACTACCACGTCCCTTTAACACCGGGGAGCTGTTTTTT
TRBV4-3	-	TRBJ2-5	-	CASSQVGRVRDTQYF	TGCGCCAGCAGCCAAGTCGGCAGGGTAAGGGATACCCAGTACTTC
TRBV30	-	TRBJ2-5	-	CAWSWSRETQYF	TGTGCCTGGAGTTGGTCCCGGGAGACCCAGTACTTC
TRBV11-1	-	TRBJ1-5	-	CASSADGPNQPQHF	TGTGCCAGCAGCGCGGACGGTCCCAATCAGCCCCAGCATTTT
TRBV5-1	-	TRBJ2-5	-	CASRFLPGTLRKVQETQYF	TGCGCCAGCAGATTCCTCCCTGGGACTCTCAGAAAGGTCCAAGAGACCCAGTACTTC
TRBV3-1/TRBV3-2	TRBD1	TRBJ1-2	-	CASSLDRGSGYTF	TGTGCCAGCAGCCTTGACAGGGGGTCTGGCTACACCTTC
TRBV7-9	-	TRBJ2-5	-	CASGGRLQETQYF	TGTGCCAGCGGCGGGCGCCTCCAAGAGACCCAGTACTTC
TRBV4-3	-	TRBJ1-2	-	CASSQDPGVGYGYTF	TGCGCCAGCAGCCAAGACCCGGGGGTGGGCTATGGCTACACCTTC
TRBV18	-	TRBJ2-5	once	CASSLQETQYF	TGTGCCAGCTCCCTCCAAGAGACCCAGTACTTC
TRBV5-1	TRBD1	TRBJ1-4	-	CASSSGTGVEKLFF	TGCGCCAGCAGTTCCGGGACAGGGGTTGAAAAACTGTTTTTT
TRBV14	-	TRBJ2-4	-	CASSQEAGLDIQYF	TGTGCCAGCAGCCAAGAGGCAGGGCTGGACATTCAGTACTTC
TRBV6-1	TRBD1	TRBJ2-2	-	CASSETGLLDTGELFF	TGTGCCAGCAGTGAGACAGGGCTTTTGGACACCGGGGAGCTGTTTTTT
TRBV7-9	-	TRBJ2-3	-	CASSLVGNTDTQYF	TGTGCCAGCAGCTTAGTGGGGAACACAGATACGCAGTATTTT
TRBV12-3/TRBV12-4	-	TRBJ2-1	-	CASRGRGDEQFF	TGTGCCAGCAGGGGGCGGGGCGATGAGCAGTTCTTC
TRBV6-6	TRBD1	TRBJ1-1	-	CASSYWTGRNTEAFF	TGTGCCAGCAGTTACTGGACAGGGAGGAACACTGAAGCTTTCTTT
TRBV20-1	-	TRBJ2-7	-	CSGLGSEQYF	TGCAGTGGCCTGGGTAGCGAGCAGTACTTC
TRBV7-2	TRBD2	TRBJ2-1	-	CASTLTSGGAPEQFF	TGTGCCAGCACCCTCACTAGCGGGGGGGCCCCCGAGCAGTTCTTC
TRBV5-1	TRBD1	TRBJ2-7	-	CASSGGASYEQYF	TGCGCCAGTTCAGGGGGCGCCTCCTACGAGCAGTACTTC
TRBV3-1/TRBV3-2	TRBD1	TRBJ1-6	-	CASSQLSDRGDGLGSPLHF	TGTGCCAGCAGCCAACTGTCAGACAGGGGGGATGGTTTGGGTTCACCCCTCCACTTT
TRBV27	-	TRBJ1-5	few	CASSLFRESNQPQHF	TGTGCCAGCAGTTTATTCAGGGAGAGCAATCAGCCCCAGCATTTT
TRBV27	-	TRBJ1-4	few	CASSLTGNFNEKLFF	TGTGCCAGCAGTTTGACTGGGAACTTCAATGAAAAACTGTTTTTT
TRBV10-3	-	TRBJ1-1	-	CAISEGYRMGENTEAFF	TGTGCCATCAGTGAGGGTTACCGCATGGGCGAGAACACTGAAGCTTTCTTT
TRBV28	TRBD1	TRBJ1-1	-	CASSPGTVNTEAFF	TGTGCCAGCAGTCCGGGGACAGTCAACACTGAAGCTTTCTTT
TRBV6-4	-	TRBJ2-2	once	CASSASGFTGELFF	TGTGCCAGCAGTGCCTCAGGGTTTACCGGGGAGCTGTTTTTT
TRBV18	-	TRBJ1-4	-	CASSPLPNAEKLFF	TGTGCCAGCTCTCCCCTTCCCAATGCAGAAAAACTGTTTTTT
TRBV6-5	-	TRBJ1-4	-	CASGGWGEKLFF	TGTGCCAGCGGGGGTTGGGGGGAAAAACTGTTTTTT
TRBV30	-	TRBJ1-2	-	CAWTQGSVDGYTF	TGTGCCTGGACACAGGGCTCCGTAGATGGCTACACCTTC
TRBV2	TRBD1	TRBJ1-6	-	CASTSPKGTGNSPLHF	TGTGCCAGCACCTCACCTAAAGGGACAGGGAATTCACCCCTCCACTTT
TRBV19	-	TRBJ1-1	-	CASSRVTTVNTEAFF	TGTGCCAGTAGCCGCGTTACCACAGTGAACACTGAAGCTTTCTTT
TRBV7-9	TRBD1	TRBJ2-7	-	CASSPDRVHEQYF	TGTGCCAGCAGCCCCGACAGGGTCCACGAGCAGTACTTC
TRBV3-1/TRBV3-2	TRBD1	TRBJ1-2	-	CASSRQGNYGYTF	TGTGCCAGCAGCCGACAGGGTAACTATGGCTACACCTTC
TRBV18	-	TRBJ2-7	-	CASSPPGGAYREQYF	TGTGCCAGCTCACCACCGGGGGGGGCATATAGGGAGCAGTACTTC
TRBV3-1/TRBV3-2	-	TRBJ1-6	-	CASSQEEGANSPLHF	TGTGCCAGCAGCCAAGAAGAGGGAGCCAATTCACCCCTCCACTTT
TRBV19	-	TRBJ2-4	-	CASSTSNRLAKNIQYF	TGTGCCAGTAGTACTTCGAACAGACTAGCCAAAAACATTCAGTACTTC
TRBV19	-	TRBJ1-5	-	CASSIEGYSNQPQHF	TGTGCCAGTAGTATTGAAGGGTATAGCAATCAGCCCCAGCATTTT
TRBV19	-	TRBJ1-1	-	CASGYDRNTEAFF	TGTGCCAGTGGGTACGACAGGAACACTGAAGCTTTCTTT
TRBV6-2/TRBV6-3	-	TRBJ2-7	-	CASSYTHFNEQYF	TGTGCCAGCAGTTACACCCATTTCAACGAGCAGTACTTC
TRBV7-8	TRBD2	TRBJ2-3	-	CASRLAGTLDTQYF	TGTGCCAGCCGTTTAGCGGGAACGTTGGATACGCAGTATTTT
TRBV2	-	TRBJ1-4	-	CASTRGASPNEKLFF	TGTGCCAGCACCCGGGGGGCGAGTCCCAATGAAAAACTGTTTTTT
TRBV18	TRBD1	TRBJ2-7	few	CASSPGQGTYEQYF	TGTGCCAGCTCTCCTGGACAGGGGACCTACGAGCAGTACTTC
TRBV18	-	TRBJ2-5	-	CASSRVSGETQYF	TGTGCCAGCTCACGAGTCTCCGGGGAGACCCAGTACTTC
TRBV3-1/TRBV3-2	TRBD2	TRBJ2-1	-	CASRSTSGGADEQFF	TGTGCCAGCAGGAGTACTAGCGGGGGGGCGGACGAGCAGTTCTTC
TRBV14	TRBD1	TRBJ2-7	-	CASSQGPRDSDGKQYF	TGTGCCAGCAGCCAAGGCCCCCGGGACAGCGATGGAAAGCAGTACTTC
TRBV2	TRBD1	TRBJ1-1	-	CASRGTGRRTEAFF	TGTGCCAGCAGAGGGACAGGGAGACGAACTGAAGCTTTCTTT